This TCR beta chain originates from a study of blood T cell repertoires in COVID-19 (TCRdb year 2020). Describing the broader study: Samples from collaborators originated in the United States, Italy and Spain and spanned both the acute and convalescent phases of COVID-19. The prospective study material was composed of cDNA or gDNA derived from T cells, B-cell-depleted T cells, or PBMCs. The dataset comprised deeply sampled blood TCRbeta repertoires from subjects exposed to, actively infected with, or recovered from COVID-19. The repertoires were released in a freely available public database meant as a resource for research on the immune response to SARS-CoV-2. The samples were drawn from two sources: the first 160 participants of the ongoing ImmuneRACE study, and fewer than 1,500 subjects contributed by 6 global collaborators. A de-identified subject ID, COVID-19 status, age in years and sex were almost always included in the sample metadata. HLA class I and class II types, where available, came from metadata supplied by the sample provider rather than from assay-based typing.

V sheds 6 bases and J sheds 8 bases, leaving 13 bases between their ends. From its cysteine to its phenylalanine, the CDR3 spans 11 amino acids. The DNA shown is the 33-base CDR3, in frame from base 1. Via the germline V gene (reference sequence), CDR1 is GTSNPN and CDR2 SVGIG. TCRbeta CDR3 regions were amplified from genomic DNA using the immunoSEQ Assay, a bias-controlled multiplex PCR. As for the authors' bioinformatics: Within the assay, amplification of reference gene primers was used to estimate how many nucleated cells each sample contained. To quantify the absolute abundance of each unique TCRbeta CDR3 rearrangement, sequence reads were collapsed and filtered. Productive Simpson clonality was computed per sample as the square root of Simpson's diversity index over productive rearrangements. Imported from immuneACCESS, the table was reduced by TCRdb to in-frame sequences with V and J called. These copies leave out some clones; in studies compared against another copy, an unresolved V gene accounts for under half, and the cause of the remainder is not known. Clonal size and the V and J genes are those of that table, whereas D and trimming came from the DNA. For this sample the table gives under 300,000 clones, of which about 85% were detected only once. Of the sample, roughly 6.3% falls within the top ten clones.

Participants in the prospective study were aged 18 to 89 years, lived in approximately 26 United States geographic areas, and enrolled through a virtual design. Cohort assignment in the prospective study relied on participant-reported clinical history from a screening survey and a study questionnaire. Each participant in the prospective study had whole blood, serum and a nasopharyngeal or oropharyngeal swab collected by mobile phlebotomists. Participants in the prospective study had the option to provide additional blood draws and questionnaires over a roughly two-month period. Blood samples from the prospective study were shipped frozen or at room temperature prior to DNA extraction. The table lists this clone with a few counts. What antigen it recognizes has not been identified. The record has no base qualities; no much larger clone is one base away. Beyond this particular receptor, the publication reports: The quantity of clinical and demographic metadata differed by source and by participant and was supplied without curation.

The sequence derives from a woman under 40 with acute COVID-19. Sequences were obtained from PBMCs or T cells enriched from blood (not recorded which). The rearranged segments are TRBV30 and TRBJ1-2; TRBD1 is perhaps the D gene, given 5 matching bases. The encoded CDR3 is CACGGVGGYTF. Read as DNA, the sequence is TGTGCCTGTGGGGGGGTTGGAGGCTACACCTTC.